Here is one T cell receptor beta chain with its context. Its specificity is not known. Genomic DNA was employed as the template in profiling TCR beta VDJ and CDR3. From the reads, TCRdb called clonotypes with MiXCR, one entry per CDR3 protein. The sample contains 130,000 or so distinct CDR3 sequences, approximately 40% of which appear only once. Sequencing was done on patients that had shown CD8+CD57+ cell expansion by flow cytometry. This entry comes from a study of CD8+CD57+ T cells in acquired aplastic anemia. Study at large: Sorted CD4+ plus CD8+ cells gave DNA averaging about 3 ug. Regarding the study as a whole: CD8+ Simpson's diversity showed no significant patient-control difference. Overlap between patients and controls comprised about 30 CD8+ CDR3 sequences.

CDR1 and CDR2 (germline): LNHDA, SQIVND (reference sequence). J lost 7 bases, V lost 8 bases, and 6 bases had no gene match. The CDR3 is 12 amino acids. The receptor was derived from a human donor with aplastic anemia. The chain combines TRBV19 with TRBJ2-7, with 9 positions matching TRBD1. The sequenced material came from sorted CD4+, CD8+, or CD8+CD57+ T cells (not recorded which) from PBMCs. This chain's CDR3 is CASRDRANEQYV. In DNA form, the CDR3 reads TGTGCCAGTCGGGACAGGGCAAATGAGCAGTACGTC.